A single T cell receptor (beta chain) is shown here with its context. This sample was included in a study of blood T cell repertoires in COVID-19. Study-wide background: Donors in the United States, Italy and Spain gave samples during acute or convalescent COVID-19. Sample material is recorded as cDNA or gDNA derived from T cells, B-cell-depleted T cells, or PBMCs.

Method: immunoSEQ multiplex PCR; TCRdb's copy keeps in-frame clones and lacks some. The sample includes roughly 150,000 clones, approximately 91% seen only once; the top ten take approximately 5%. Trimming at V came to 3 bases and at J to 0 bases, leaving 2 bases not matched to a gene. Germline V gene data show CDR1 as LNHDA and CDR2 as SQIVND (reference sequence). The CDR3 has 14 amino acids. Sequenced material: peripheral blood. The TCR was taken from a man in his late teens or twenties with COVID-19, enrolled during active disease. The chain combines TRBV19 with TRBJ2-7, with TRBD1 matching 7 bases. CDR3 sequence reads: CASSIPGGSYEQYF. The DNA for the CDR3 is TGTGCCAGTAGTATCCCAGGGGGCTCCTACGAGCAGTACTTC.